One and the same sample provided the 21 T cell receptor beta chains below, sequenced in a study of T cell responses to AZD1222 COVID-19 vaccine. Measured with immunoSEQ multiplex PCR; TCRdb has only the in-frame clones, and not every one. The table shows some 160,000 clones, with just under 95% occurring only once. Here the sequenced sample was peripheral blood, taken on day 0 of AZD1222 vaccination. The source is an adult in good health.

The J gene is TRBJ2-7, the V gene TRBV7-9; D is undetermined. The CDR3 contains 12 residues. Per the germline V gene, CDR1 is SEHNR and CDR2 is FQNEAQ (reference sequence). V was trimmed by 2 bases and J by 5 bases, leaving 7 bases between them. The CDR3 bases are TGTGCCAGCAGCTTATATATAGACGAGCAGTACTTC. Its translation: CASSLYIDEQYF.

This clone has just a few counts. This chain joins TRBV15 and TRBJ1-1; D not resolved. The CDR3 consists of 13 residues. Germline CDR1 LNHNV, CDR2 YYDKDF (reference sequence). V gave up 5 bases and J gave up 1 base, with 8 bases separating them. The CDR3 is CATSFDKNTEAFF. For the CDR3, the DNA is TGTGCCACCAGCTTTGATAAGAACACTGAAGCTTTCTTT.

The CDR3 region has the DNA TGTGCCAGTAGTATCTGGGCAGAAAACCCTAACTATGGCTACACCTTC. Protein: CASSIWAENPNYGYTF. The chain uses TRBV19 and TRBJ1-2; no reliable D call. Germline loops: CDR1 LNHDA, CDR2 SQIVND (reference sequence). The V end lost 3 bases, the J end lost 0 bases, and 14 bases lay between the germline ends. The CDR3 length is 16 residues.

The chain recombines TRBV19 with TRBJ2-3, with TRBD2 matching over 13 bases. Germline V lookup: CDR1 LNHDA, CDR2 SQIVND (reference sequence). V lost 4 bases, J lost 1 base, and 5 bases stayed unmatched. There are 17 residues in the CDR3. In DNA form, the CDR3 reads TGTGCCAGTAGTAAGACTAGCGGGGGGCACCGCACAGATACGCAGTATTTT. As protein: CASSKTSGGHRTDTQYF.

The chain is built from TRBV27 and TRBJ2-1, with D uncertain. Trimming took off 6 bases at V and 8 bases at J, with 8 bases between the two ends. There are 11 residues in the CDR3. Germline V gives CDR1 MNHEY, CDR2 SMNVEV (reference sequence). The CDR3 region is CASRMADEQFF. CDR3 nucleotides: TGTGCCAGCAGGATGGCGGATGAGCAGTTCTTC.

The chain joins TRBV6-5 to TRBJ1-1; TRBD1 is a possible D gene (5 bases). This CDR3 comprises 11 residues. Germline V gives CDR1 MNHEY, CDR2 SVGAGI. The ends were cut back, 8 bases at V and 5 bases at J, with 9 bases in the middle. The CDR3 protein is CASGAGTEAFF. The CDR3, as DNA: TGTGCCAGCGGGGCGGGAACTGAAGCTTTCTTT.

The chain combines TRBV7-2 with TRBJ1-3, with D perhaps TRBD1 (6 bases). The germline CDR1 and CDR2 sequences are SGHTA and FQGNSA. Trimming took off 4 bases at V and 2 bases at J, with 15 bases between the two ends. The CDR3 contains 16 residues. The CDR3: CASSSMTGATGNTIYF. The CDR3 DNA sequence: TGTGCCAGCAGCTCCATGACAGGTGCCACTGGAAACACCATATATTTT. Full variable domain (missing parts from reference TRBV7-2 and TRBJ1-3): GAGVSQSPSNKVTEKGKDVELRCDPISGHTALYWYRQSLGQGLEFLIYFQGNSAPDKSGLPSDRFSAERTGGSVSTLTIQRTQQEDSAVYLCASSSMTGATGNTIYFGEGSWLTVV.

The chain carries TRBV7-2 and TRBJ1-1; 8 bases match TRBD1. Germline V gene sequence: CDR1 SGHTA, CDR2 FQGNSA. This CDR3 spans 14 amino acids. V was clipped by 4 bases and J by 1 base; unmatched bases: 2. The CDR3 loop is CASSSGQGNTEAFF. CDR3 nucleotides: TGTGCCAGCAGCTCCGGACAGGGGAACACTGAAGCTTTCTTT.

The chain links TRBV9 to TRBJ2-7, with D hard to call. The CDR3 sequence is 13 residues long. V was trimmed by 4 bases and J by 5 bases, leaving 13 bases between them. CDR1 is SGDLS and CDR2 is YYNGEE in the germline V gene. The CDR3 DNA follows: TGTGCCAGCAGCCCTAGTTTAACCCACGAGCAGTACTTC. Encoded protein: CASSPSLTHEQYF.

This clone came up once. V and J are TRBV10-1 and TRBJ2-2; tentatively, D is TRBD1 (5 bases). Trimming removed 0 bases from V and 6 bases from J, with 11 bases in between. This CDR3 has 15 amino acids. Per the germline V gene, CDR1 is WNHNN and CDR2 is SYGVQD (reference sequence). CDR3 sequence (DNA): TGCGCCAGCAGTGAGTCGGGGCGCTCCCCCGGGGAGCTGTTTTTT. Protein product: CASSESGRSPGELFF.

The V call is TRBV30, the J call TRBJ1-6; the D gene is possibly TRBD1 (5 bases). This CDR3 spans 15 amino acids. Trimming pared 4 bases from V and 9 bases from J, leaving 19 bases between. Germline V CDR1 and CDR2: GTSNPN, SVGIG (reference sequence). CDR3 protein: CAWMNHRGLGSPLHF. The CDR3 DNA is TGTGCCTGGATGAACCACCGGGGCCTGGGTTCACCCCTCCACTTT.

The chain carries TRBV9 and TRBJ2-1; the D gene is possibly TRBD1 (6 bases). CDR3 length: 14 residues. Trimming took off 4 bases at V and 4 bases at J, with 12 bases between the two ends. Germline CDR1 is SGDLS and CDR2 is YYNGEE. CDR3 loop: CASSLLDSYNEQFF. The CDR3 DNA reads TGTGCCAGCAGCCTCTTGGACAGTTACAATGAGCAGTTCTTC.

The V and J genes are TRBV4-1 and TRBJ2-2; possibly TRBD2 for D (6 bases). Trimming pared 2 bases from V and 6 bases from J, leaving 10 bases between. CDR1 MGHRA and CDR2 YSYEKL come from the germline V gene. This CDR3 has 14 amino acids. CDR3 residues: CASSQIGGSGELFF. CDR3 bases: TGCGCCAGCAGCCAAATCGGAGGGTCCGGGGAGCTGTTTTTT.

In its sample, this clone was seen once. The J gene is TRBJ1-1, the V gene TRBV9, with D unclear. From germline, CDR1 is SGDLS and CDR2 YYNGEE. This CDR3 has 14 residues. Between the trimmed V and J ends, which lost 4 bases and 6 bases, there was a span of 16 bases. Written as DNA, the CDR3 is TGTGCCAGCAGCCCACAACTTGGATGGGCTGAAGCTTTCTTT. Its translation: CASSPQLGWAEAFF.

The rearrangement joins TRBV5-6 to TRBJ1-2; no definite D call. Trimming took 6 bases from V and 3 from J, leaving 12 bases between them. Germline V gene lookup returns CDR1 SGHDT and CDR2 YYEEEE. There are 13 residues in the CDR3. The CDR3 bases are TGTGCCAGCACCCTCGGGCCCGACTATGGCTACACCTTC. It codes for CASTLGPDYGYTF.

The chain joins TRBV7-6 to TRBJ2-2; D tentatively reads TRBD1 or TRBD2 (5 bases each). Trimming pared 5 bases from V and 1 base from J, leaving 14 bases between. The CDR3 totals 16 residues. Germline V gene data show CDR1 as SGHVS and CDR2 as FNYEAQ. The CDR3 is CASSLGVRENTGELFF. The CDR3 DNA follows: TGTGCCAGCAGCCTAGGGGTGAGGGAGAACACCGGGGAGCTGTTTTTT.

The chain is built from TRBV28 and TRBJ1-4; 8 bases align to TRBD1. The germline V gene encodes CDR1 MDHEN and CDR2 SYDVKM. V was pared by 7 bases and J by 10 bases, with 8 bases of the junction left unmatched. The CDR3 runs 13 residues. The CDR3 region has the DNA TGTGCCAGCACCGACAGGGGTAGGGGAAAACTGTTTTTT. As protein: CASTDRGRGKLFF.

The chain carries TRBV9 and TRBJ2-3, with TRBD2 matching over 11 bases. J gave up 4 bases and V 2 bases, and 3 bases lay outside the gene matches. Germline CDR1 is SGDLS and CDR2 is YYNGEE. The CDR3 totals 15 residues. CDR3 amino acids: CASSVSGGAADTQYF. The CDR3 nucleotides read TGTGCCAGCAGCGTTAGCGGGGGGGCCGCAGATACGCAGTATTTT.

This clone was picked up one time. The CDR3 DNA sequence: TGTGCCAGCAGCGTAACAGGGACCTCTGGAAACACCATATATTTT. The encoded protein is CASSVTGTSGNTIYF. The chain employs TRBV9 and TRBJ1-3; D might be TRBD1 (6 bases). This CDR3 comprises 15 residues. Germline CDR1 SGDLS, CDR2 YYNGEE. Between the trimmed V and J ends, which lost 1 base and 0 bases, there was a span of 8 bases. The full variable domain, with the rest looked up from reference TRBV9 and TRBJ1-3, is DSGVTQTPKHLITATGQRVTLRCSPRSGDLSVYWYQQSLDQGLQFLIQYYNGEERAKGNILERFSAQQFPDLHSELNLSSLELGDSALYFCASSVTGTSGNTIYFGEGSWLTVV.

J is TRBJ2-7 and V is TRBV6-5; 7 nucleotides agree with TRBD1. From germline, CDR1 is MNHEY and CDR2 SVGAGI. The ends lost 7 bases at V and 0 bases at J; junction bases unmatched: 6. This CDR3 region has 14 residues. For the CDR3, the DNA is TGTGCCAGCAATACACAGGGGAGCTCCTACGAGCAGTACTTC. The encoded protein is CASNTQGSSYEQYF.

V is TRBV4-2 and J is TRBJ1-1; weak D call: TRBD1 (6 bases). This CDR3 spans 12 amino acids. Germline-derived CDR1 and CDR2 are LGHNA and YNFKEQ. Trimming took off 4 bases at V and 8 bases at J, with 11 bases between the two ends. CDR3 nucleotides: TGTGCCAGCAGCCGAGAGGGGGAGGAAGCTTTCTTT. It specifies CASSREGEEAFF.